This T cell receptor beta chain is drawn from a study of CD8 T cells in ankylosing spondylitis. The authors made TCR beta libraries by quantitative 5'-RACE with molecular barcodes. TCRdb used MiXCR to reprocess the 5' RACE reads, holding one entry per CDR3 protein. The table includes around 440,000 distinct CDR3 sequences, more than 15% detected once. Germline CDR1 and CDR2: SQVTM and ANQGSEA. Trimming took off 7 bases at V and 8 bases at J, with 17 bases between the two ends. The CDR3 spans 13 residues. General observations from the study: Matched ankylosing spondylitis synovial fluid reportedly showed significant enrichment of disease-linked clones. Seemingly distinctive of ankylosing spondylitis blood was a TCR beta motif formed by eight highly homologous variants.

As concerns this clonotype: Its antigen is unidentified.

What was sequenced was blood, either unsorted or a sorted T cell fraction (not recorded which). The source of this sequence is a male donor with ankylosing spondylitis. The chain employs TRBV29-1 and TRBJ1-4, with D unresolved. In nucleotides, the CDR3 is TGCAGCGCCCAGACCCCGGTAGGGGAAAAACTGTTTTTT. Amino acids: CSAQTPVGEKLFF.